A single sample is the source of the 14 T cell receptor beta chains below, sequenced in a study of tumor and adjacent non-tumor tissue in lung cancer. This sample's RNA came from whole unsorted tissue. A modified ARM-PCR protocol with three rounds of nested PCR amplified TCRbeta. MiXCR, run by TCRdb on the multiplex PCR reads, gives a single entry per CDR3 protein. Counted here are around 70,000 distinct CDR3 sequences, 55% to 75% occurring once; the ten biggest clones make up around 20%. Sequenced sample: lung tumor tissue. These receptor sequences come from a man in his fifties or sixties with non-small cell lung cancer.

This clonotype occurred many times. V usage is TRBV10-1 and J usage is TRBJ2-7; 7 bases fit TRBD2. The length of the CDR3 is 15 residues. Trimming cost V 3 bases and J 0 bases; bases outside gene matches: 5. Per the germline V gene, CDR1 is WNHNN and CDR2 is SYGVQD (reference sequence). This CDR3 reads CASSDGASGSYEQYF. CDR3 coding DNA: TGCGCCAGCAGTGATGGGGCTAGCGGCTCCTACGAGCAGTACTTC.

V is TRBV4-1 and J is TRBJ2-1; 8 positions match TRBD2. The CDR3 loop spans 15 amino acids. V shed 4 bases and J 6 bases; nucleotides not matched to a gene: 8. Germline V gene lookup returns CDR1 MGHRA and CDR2 YSYEKL. The CDR3 reads CASSPRGEVVNEQFF. As DNA, the CDR3 is TGCGCCAGCAGCCCGCGGGGGGAGGTGGTCAATGAGCAGTTCTTC.

This clonotype appeared a single time. A much bigger clone sits one base away, suggesting this may be a read error. Likely a read error: the CDR3 ends without its conserved phenylalanine or tryptophan. No DNA is shown, since the ends of the CDR3 on it are uncertain; the CDR3 is the one TCRdb lists. The chain couples TRBV6-1 to TRBJ1-2; the tabulated D call, TRBD1, remains unverified against the DNA. Germline assignment: CDR1 MNHNS and CDR2 SASEGT. The CDR3 spans 11 amino acids, including both terminal residues. The CDR3 loop reads CASSERLGGTL.

With regard to this clonotype: Being one base from a much bigger clone, this may be a read error. The chain joins TRBV4-1 to TRBJ1-1; no firm D call. Per germline, CDR1 MGHRA and CDR2 YSYEKL. There are 12 residues in the CDR3. As DNA, the CDR3 is TGCACCAGCAGGTCCCCGGGGACTGAAGCTTTCTTT. Its protein product is CTSRSPGTEAFF.

This clonotype has only one observation. Sequence at one end of the junction differs from germline and may be a read error. The rearrangement uses TRBV6-6 and TRBJ1-2; 8 bases are a match to TRBD1. CDR1 MNHNY and CDR2 SVGAGI come from the germline V gene (reference sequence). The CDR3 contains 14 residues. CDR3 residues: CTSSYDGQGGGCTF. DNA of the CDR3: TGTACGAGCAGTTACGATGGACAGGGAGGGGGCTGCACCTTC.

As for this clonotype: A read error may be the cause here, since a much bigger clone is one base away. V usage is TRBV6-6 and J usage is TRBJ2-7; tentatively, D is TRBD1 (6 bases). CDR3 length: 15 residues. Germline assignment: CDR1 MNHNY and CDR2 SVGAGI (reference sequence). The DNA of the CDR3 is TGTGCCAGCAGTAGGGCGGACAGAGCATACTACGGGCAGTACTTC. Translation: CASSRADRAYYGQYF.

V is TRBV29-1 and J is TRBJ2-5; no definite D call. The germline gives CDR1 SQVTM, CDR2 ANQGSEA. The CDR3 loop spans 12 amino acids. CDR3 loop: CRAVEVQETQYF. For the CDR3, the DNA is TGCAGAGCTGTGGAAGTACAAGAGACCCAGTACTTC.

This clonotype was found many times. The chain joins TRBV6-2 or TRBV6-3 to TRBJ2-2; D gene ambiguous. Germline loops: CDR1 MNHEY, CDR2 SVGEGT. This CDR3 has 13 amino acids. Trimming pared 6 bases from V and 2 bases from J, leaving 7 bases between. CDR3 in amino acids: CASRRRNTGELFF. CDR3 DNA: TGTGCCAGCAGAAGGAGAAACACCGGGGAGCTGTTTTTT.

To note about this clonotype: A much more abundant neighbour one base away suggests this may be a read error. The CDR3: CSVESSGGHPQHF. The CDR3 bases are TGCAGCGTTGAGTCTTCAGGCGGTCATCCCCAGCATTTT. This chain joins TRBV29-1 and TRBJ1-5; D unresolved. CDR3 length: 13 residues. Germline V gives CDR1 SQVTM, CDR2 ANQGSEA. V was shortened by 3 bases and J by 10 bases, with 16 bases between the two germline ends.

The chain carries TRBV5-1 and TRBJ1-5; TRBD1 agrees at 7 bases. This CDR3 spans 15 amino acids. The J segment lost 6 bases and the V segment lost 0 bases, leaving 6 bases of the junction unmatched. Germline CDR1 is SGHRS and CDR2 is YFSETQ. CDR3 in amino acids: CASSLAGRDSQPQHF. CDR3 DNA: TGCGCCAGCAGCTTGGCCGGCAGGGACAGTCAGCCCCAGCATTTT.

Regarding this clonotype: At one of its ends the junction is not consistent with the germline gene, which may arise from a read error. The V and J genes are TRBV25-1 and TRBJ1-1, with D hard to call. The CDR3 covers 11 residues. CDR1 is MGHDK, CDR2 SYGVNS, per germline. The CDR3 DNA reads TGTCCCAGCAATGCCCCCGAGGGAGCTTTCTTT. Residues: CPSNAPEGAFF.

Comments on this clonotype: One junction end does not reproduce the germline sequence, and a read error may be involved. CDR3 DNA sequence: TGTGCCAGCTGTCCGGGAGCCAGCGTCCTGACTTTC. Residues: CASCPGASVLTF. The rearrangement uses TRBV12-3 or TRBV12-4 and TRBJ2-6, with D possibly being TRBD2 (6 bases). The CDR3 runs 12 residues.

A note on this clonotype: This may come from a read error, since a much larger clone is one base off. CDR3 protein: CTSGGGPTTDTQYF. The DNA for the CDR3 is TGCACCAGCGGCGGAGGACCAACCACAGATACGCAGTATTTT. This chain links TRBV5-1 with TRBJ2-3, with D possibly matching TRBD2 (5 bases). The CDR3 covers 14 residues. Germline V gene lookup returns CDR1 SGHRS and CDR2 YFSETQ.

As concerns this clonotype: This may be a read error, as it is one base from a much larger clone. This chain joins TRBV7-9 and TRBJ2-7, with 7 bases that match TRBD1. CDR3 length: 16 amino acids. Germline CDR1 and CDR2: SEHNR and FQNEAQ (reference sequence). The V gene end was trimmed by 4 bases and the J gene end by 6 bases; junction bases not matched to a gene: 15. The chain's CDR3 is CASSSHLGGGRPEQYF. CDR3 sequence (DNA): TGTGCCAGCAGCTCGCATTTAGGGGGCGGTCGACCCGAGCAGTACTTC. Supplemented by reference TRBV7-9 and TRBJ2-7, the full variable domain reads DTGVSQNPRHKITKRGQNVTFRCDPISEHNRLYWYRQTLGQGPEFLTYFQNEAQLEKSRLLSDRFSAERPKGSFSTLEIQRTEQGDSAMYLCASSSHLGGGRPEQYFGPGTRLTVT.